The 10 T cell receptor beta chains listed next were all sequenced from one sample in a study of control samples from healthy donors and cancer patients. Using immunoSEQ multiplex PCR, the repertoire was profiled, and TCRdb retains in-frame clones only, with some absent. The sample records 20,000 to 25,000 clones, around 84% being singletons. Sample: PBMCs. Receptors were obtained from a man in his sixties with colorectal cancer.

The chain employs TRBV5-1 and TRBJ2-5; TRBD1 aligns across 12 bases. The germline V gene encodes CDR1 SGHRS and CDR2 YFSETQ. The V gene end was trimmed by 4 bases and the J gene end by 0 bases; junction bases not matched to a gene: 10. The CDR3 has 18 amino acids. The CDR3 protein is CASSPVPGQGADQETQYF. The CDR3 nucleotides are TGCGCCAGCAGCCCGGTCCCGGGACAGGGGGCGGACCAAGAGACCCAGTACTTC.

The chain joins TRBV4-1 to TRBJ1-5, with D uncertain. The CDR3 is made up of 16 amino acids. The V gene's germline CDR1 is MGHRA and CDR2 YSYEKL. Between the trimmed V and J ends, which lost 0 bases and 0 bases, there was a span of 9 bases. The CDR3 DNA reads TGCGCCAGCAGCCAAGATTCCCGCTATAGCAATCAGCCCCAGCATTTT. It is translated as CASSQDSRYSNQPQHF.

The V gene is TRBV5-1, the J gene TRBJ2-5; D unclear. The CDR3 sequence is 12 residues long. Germline V gives CDR1 SGHRS, CDR2 YFSETQ. Trimming took off 2 bases at V and 2 bases at J, with 4 bases between the two ends. The CDR3 here is CASSFPQETQYF. The DNA for the CDR3 is TGCGCCAGCAGCTTCCCTCAAGAGACCCAGTACTTC. The full variable domain, with the rest looked up from reference TRBV5-1 and TRBJ2-5, is KAGVTQTPRYLIKTRGQQVTLSCSPISGHRSVSWYQQTPGQGLQFLFEYFSETQRNKGNFPGRFSGRQFSNSRSEMNVSTLELGDSALYLCASSFPQETQYFGPGTRLLVL.

This chain uses TRBV7-9 with TRBJ1-5; TRBD1 agrees at 7 bases. The CDR3 spans 15 residues. CDR1 and CDR2 from the germline V gene are SEHNR and FQNEAQ (reference sequence). J was trimmed by 1 base and V by 3 bases; bases with no gene match: 3. Here the CDR3 DNA reads TGTGCCAGCAGCTTCGCAGGGGGAAGCAATCAGCCCCAGCATTTT. This encodes CASSFAGGSNQPQHF.

This clone has a handful of counts. Other DNA sequences from this sample encode an identical CDR3 as well. The chain is built from TRBV9 and TRBJ2-3, with TRBD1 as a possible D gene (6 bases). The CDR3 has 14 residues. V was shortened by 2 bases and J by 2 bases, with 9 bases between the two germline ends. Germline CDR1 SGDLS, CDR2 YYNGEE. The chain's CDR3 is CASSVQGITDTQYF. DNA of the CDR3: TGTGCCAGCAGCGTTCAGGGGATCACAGATACGCAGTATTTT.

The V and J genes are TRBV6-2 or TRBV6-3 and TRBJ2-3; maybe TRBD2 (6 bases). The CDR3 runs to 14 residues. Germline CDR1 and CDR2: MNHEY and SVGEGT. V lost 5 bases, J lost 7 bases, and 16 bases lay in between. This CDR3 reads CASSPGTAPYTQYF. In DNA form, the CDR3 reads TGTGCCAGCAGTCCCGGGACTGCGCCATATACGCAGTATTTT.

The rearrangement uses TRBV6-5 and TRBJ1-2; D not certain. CDR3 length: 11 residues. V shed 5 bases and J shed 8 bases, with 9 bases lying between them. Germline values: CDR1 MNHEY, CDR2 SVGAGI. The CDR3 DNA reads as TGTGCCAGCAGTACCGACGGGGGCTACACCTTC. Translating it yields CASSTDGGYTF.

The rearrangement uses TRBV19 and TRBJ1-5, with a weak D call TRBD1 (5 bases). Germline-derived CDR1 and CDR2 are LNHDA and SQIVND (reference sequence). The CDR3 runs 14 residues. Between the trimmed V and J ends, which lost 1 base and 7 bases, there was a span of 11 bases. CDR3 bases: TGTGCCAGTAGTATAGGCGGGAGGGACCAGCCCCAGCATTTT. The encoded protein is CASSIGGRDQPQHF.

CDR3 in amino acids: CASSLEQGNEAFF. The CDR3 coding sequence is TGTGCCAGCAGCTTAGAACAGGGCAATGAAGCTTTCTTT. The chain employs TRBV7-8 and TRBJ1-1; D might be TRBD1 (6 bases). The CDR3 totals 13 residues. Germline CDR1 SGHVS, CDR2 FQNEAQ. Trimming pared 1 base from V and 7 bases from J, leaving 10 bases between.

The CDR3 DNA reads as TGTGCCAGCAGTTACTCGGGTTTTGGAAACACCATATATTTT. Translation gives CASSYSGFGNTIYF. The chain uses TRBV6-5 and TRBJ1-3; no clear D gene. Per the germline V gene, CDR1 is MNHEY and CDR2 is SVGAGI. Between the trimmed V and J ends, which lost 0 bases and 3 bases, there was a span of 6 bases. The CDR3 is 14 amino acids.